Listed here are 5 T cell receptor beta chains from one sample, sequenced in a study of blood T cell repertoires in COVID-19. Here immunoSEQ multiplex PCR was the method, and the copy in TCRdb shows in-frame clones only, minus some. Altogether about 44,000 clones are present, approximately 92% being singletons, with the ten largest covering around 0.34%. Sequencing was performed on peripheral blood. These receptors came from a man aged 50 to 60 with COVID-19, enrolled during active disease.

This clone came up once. CDR3 protein: CASSQVGQGTSYGYTF. The CDR3 bases are TGCGCCAGCAGCCAGGTCGGACAGGGGACCTCCTATGGCTACACCTTC. The chain has TRBV4-1 and TRBJ1-2, with TRBD1 matching over 9 bases. The CDR3 is 16 amino acids. Germline lookup yields CDR1 MGHRA and CDR2 YSYEKL. The V segment lost 3 bases and the J segment 4 bases; nucleotides outside the gene matches: 9.

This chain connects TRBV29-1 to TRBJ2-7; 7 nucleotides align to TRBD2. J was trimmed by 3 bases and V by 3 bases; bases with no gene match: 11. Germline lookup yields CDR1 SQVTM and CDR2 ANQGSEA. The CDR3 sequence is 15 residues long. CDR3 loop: CSVDRGAGANYEQYF. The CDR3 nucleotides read TGCAGCGTTGATAGGGGCGCGGGAGCCAACTACGAGCAGTACTTC.

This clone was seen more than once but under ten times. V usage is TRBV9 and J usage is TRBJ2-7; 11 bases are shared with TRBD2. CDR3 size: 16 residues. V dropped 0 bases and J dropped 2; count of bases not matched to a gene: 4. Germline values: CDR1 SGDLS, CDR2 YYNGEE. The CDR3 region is CASSVEASGRPYEQYF. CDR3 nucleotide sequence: TGTGCCAGCAGCGTAGAAGCTAGCGGGAGGCCCTACGAGCAGTACTTC.

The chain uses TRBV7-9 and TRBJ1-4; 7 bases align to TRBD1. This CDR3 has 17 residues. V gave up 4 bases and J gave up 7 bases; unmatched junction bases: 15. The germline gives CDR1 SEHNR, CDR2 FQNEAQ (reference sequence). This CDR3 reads CASSWGRTGVFAEKLFF. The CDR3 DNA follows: TGTGCCAGCAGCTGGGGGAGAACAGGGGTTTTCGCTGAAAAACTGTTTTTT.

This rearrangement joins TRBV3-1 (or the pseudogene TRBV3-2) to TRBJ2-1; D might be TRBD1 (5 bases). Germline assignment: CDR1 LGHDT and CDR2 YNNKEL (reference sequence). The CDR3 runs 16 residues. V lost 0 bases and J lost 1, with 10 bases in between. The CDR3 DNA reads TGTGCCAGCAGCCAAGAGGAGACAGATTCCTACAATGAGCAGTTCTTC. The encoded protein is CASSQEETDSYNEQFF.